This T cell receptor beta chain was obtained from a study of follicular helper T cells after annual influenza vaccination. Across the study: Across the 2013-2014, 2014-2015 and 2015-2016 vaccination seasons, some subjects were resampled.

Sequencing of TCRB used Survey level resolution. Sequenced by immunoSEQ multiplex PCR; TCRdb stores in-frame clones only, minus some. The table has some 1,300 clones, about 71% seen once. Specified time point: 2014-2015 season, 7 days after vaccination. The sample here was CXCR5+ CD38+ circulating T follicular helper cells from blood, taken 7 days after influenza vaccination. Subset here: circulating Tfh, non-naive CD4+CXCR5+PD-1+ (ICOS+CD38+ or ICOS-CD38-). This TCR was recovered from an adult who received the influenza vaccine.

CDR3 DNA: TGTGCCAGCAGTTTTCGGGGGGGCTCCTACGAGCAGTACTTC. Its translation is CASSFRGGSYEQYF. The chain employs TRBV28 and TRBJ2-7, with 8 bases matching TRBD2. The CDR3 runs 14 residues. In germline, CDR1 is MDHEN, CDR2 SYDVKM. Unmatched junction bases numbered 1, after V lost 3 bases and J lost 0 bases.